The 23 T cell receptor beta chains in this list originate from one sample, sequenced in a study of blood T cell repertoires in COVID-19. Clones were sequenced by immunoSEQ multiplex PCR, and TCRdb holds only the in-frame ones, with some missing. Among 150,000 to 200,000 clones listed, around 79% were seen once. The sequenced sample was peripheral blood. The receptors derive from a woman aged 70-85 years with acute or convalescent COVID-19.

The CDR3 sequence: CASSLAVSTTNEKLFF. DNA for the CDR3: TGCGCCAGCAGCTTGGCCGTCTCTACCACTAATGAAAAACTGTTTTTT. V is TRBV5-1 and J is TRBJ1-4, with D unclear. The CDR3 is made up of 16 amino acids. V was pared by 0 bases and J by 2 bases, with 11 bases between. CDR1 and CDR2 (germline): SGHRS, YFSETQ. The full variable domain, its missing parts supplied by reference TRBV5-1 and TRBJ1-4, is KAGVTQTPRYLIKTRGQQVTLSCSPISGHRSVSWYQQTPGQGLQFLFEYFSETQRNKGNFPGRFSGRQFSNSRSEMNVSTLELGDSALYLCASSLAVSTTNEKLFFGSGTQLSVL.

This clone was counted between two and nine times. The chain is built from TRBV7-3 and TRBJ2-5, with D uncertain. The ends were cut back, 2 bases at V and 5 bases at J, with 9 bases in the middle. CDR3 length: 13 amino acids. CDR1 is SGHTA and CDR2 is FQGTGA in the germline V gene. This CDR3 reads CASSLGVLETQYF. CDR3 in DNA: TGTGCCAGCAGCTTAGGAGTGCTGGAGACCCAGTACTTC.

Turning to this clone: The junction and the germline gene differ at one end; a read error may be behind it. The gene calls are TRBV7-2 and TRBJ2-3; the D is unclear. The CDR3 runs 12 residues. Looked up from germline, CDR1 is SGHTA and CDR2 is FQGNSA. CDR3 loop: CASSLIGLEVVF. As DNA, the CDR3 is TGTGCCAGCAGCTTAATAGGTCTCGAGGTGGTCTTT.

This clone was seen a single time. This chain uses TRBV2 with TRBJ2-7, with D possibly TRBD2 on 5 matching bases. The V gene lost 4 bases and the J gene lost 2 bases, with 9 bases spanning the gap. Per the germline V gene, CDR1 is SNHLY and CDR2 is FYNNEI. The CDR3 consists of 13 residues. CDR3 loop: CASSVGVAYEQYF. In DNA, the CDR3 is TGTGCCAGCAGTGTCGGGGTCGCCTACGAGCAGTACTTC.

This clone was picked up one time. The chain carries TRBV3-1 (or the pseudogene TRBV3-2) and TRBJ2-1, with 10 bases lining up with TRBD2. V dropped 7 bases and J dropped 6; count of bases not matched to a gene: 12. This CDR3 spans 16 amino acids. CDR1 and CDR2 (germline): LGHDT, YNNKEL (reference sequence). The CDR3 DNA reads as TGTGCCAGCACCCCAGCGGGAGGGCCAATCCCCAATGAGCAGTTCTTC. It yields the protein CASTPAGGPIPNEQFF.

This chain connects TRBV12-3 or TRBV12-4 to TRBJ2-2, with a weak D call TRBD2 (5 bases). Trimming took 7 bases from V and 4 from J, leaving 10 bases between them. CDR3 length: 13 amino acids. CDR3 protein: CASTTRGTGELFF. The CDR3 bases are TGTGCCAGCACCACCCGGGGCACCGGGGAGCTGTTTTTT.

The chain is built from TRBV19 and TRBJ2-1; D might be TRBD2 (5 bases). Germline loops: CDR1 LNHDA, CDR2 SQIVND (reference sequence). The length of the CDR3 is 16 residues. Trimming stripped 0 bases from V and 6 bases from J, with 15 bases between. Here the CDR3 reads CASSIDFGGLPNEQFF. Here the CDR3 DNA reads TGTGCCAGTAGTATAGATTTCGGCGGGCTCCCCAATGAGCAGTTCTTC. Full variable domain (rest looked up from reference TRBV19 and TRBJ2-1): DGGITQSPKYLFRKEGQNVTLSCEQNLNHDAMYWYRQDPGQGLRLIYYSQIVNDFQKGDIAEGYSVSREKKESFPLTVTSAQKNPTAFYLCASSIDFGGLPNEQFFGPGTRLTVL.

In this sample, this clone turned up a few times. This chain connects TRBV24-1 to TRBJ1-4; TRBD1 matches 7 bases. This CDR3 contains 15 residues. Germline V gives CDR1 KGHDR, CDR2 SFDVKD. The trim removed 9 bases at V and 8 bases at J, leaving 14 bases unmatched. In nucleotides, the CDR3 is TGTGCCACCTCTGATCCCGCGACAGGGAACGAAAAACTGTTTTTT. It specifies CATSDPATGNEKLFF.

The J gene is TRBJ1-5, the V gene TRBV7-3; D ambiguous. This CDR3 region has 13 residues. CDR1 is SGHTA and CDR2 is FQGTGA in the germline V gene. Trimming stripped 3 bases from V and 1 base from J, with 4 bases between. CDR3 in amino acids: CASSLASNQPQHF. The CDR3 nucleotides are TGTGCCAGCAGCTTGGCAAGCAATCAGCCCCAGCATTTT.

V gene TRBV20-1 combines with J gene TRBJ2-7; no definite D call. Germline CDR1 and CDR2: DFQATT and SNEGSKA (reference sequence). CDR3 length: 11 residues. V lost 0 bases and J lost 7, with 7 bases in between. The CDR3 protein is CSARDMREQYF. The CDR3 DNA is TGCAGTGCTAGAGATATGCGGGAGCAGTACTTC.

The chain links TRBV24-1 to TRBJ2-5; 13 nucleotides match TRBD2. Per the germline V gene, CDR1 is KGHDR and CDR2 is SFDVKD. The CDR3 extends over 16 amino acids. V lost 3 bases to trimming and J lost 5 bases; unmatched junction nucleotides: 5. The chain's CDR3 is CATSDPGLAGRETQYF. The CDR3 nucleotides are TGTGCCACCAGTGATCCGGGACTAGCGGGACGGGAGACCCAGTACTTC.

The DNA of the CDR3 is TGTGCCAGCAGCGTAGTAGGGGGTGAGCAGTTCTTC. Its protein is CASSVVGGEQFF. This chain connects TRBV9 to TRBJ2-1, with a possible D match to TRBD1 (6 bases). Trimming took 0 bases from V and 9 from J, leaving 7 bases between them. The CDR3 loop spans 12 amino acids. Germline CDR1 and CDR2: SGDLS and YYNGEE.

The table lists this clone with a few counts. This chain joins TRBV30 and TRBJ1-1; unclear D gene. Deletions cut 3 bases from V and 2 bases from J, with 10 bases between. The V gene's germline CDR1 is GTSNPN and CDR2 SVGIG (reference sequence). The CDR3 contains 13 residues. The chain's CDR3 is CAWSERGNTEAFF. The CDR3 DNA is TGTGCCTGGAGCGAGCGGGGAAACACTGAAGCTTTCTTT.

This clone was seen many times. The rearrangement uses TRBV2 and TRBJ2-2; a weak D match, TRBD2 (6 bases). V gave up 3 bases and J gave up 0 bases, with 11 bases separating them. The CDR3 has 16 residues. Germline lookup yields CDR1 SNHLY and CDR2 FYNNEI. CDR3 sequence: CASSERGGTNTGELFF. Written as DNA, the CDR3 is TGTGCCAGCAGTGAGCGGGGTGGAACGAACACCGGGGAGCTGTTTTTT.

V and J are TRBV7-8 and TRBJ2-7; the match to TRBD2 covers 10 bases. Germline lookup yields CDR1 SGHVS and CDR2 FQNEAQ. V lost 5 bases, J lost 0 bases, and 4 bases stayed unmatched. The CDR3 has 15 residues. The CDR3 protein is CASSGTSESSYEQYF. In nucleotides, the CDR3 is TGTGCCAGCAGCGGGACTAGCGAGAGCTCCTACGAGCAGTACTTC.

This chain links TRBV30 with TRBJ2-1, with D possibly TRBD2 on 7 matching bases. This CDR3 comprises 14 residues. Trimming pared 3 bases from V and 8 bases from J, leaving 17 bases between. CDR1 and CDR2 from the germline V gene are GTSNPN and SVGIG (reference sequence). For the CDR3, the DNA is TGTGCCTGGAGCGGGGGGCCCGTGGATTATGAGCAGTTCTTC. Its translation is CAWSGGPVDYEQFF.

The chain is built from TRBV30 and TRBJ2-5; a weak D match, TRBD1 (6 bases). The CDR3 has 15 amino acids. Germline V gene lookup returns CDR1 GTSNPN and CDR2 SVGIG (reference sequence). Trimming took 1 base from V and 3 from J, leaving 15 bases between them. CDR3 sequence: CAWSGSGAGKETQYF. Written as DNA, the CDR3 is TGTGCCTGGAGTGGGTCAGGGGCCGGGAAAGAGACCCAGTACTTC.

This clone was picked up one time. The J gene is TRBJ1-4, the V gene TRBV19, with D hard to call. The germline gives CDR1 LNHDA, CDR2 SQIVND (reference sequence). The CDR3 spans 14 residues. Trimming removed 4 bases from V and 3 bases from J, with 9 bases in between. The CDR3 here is CASSTGSANEKLFF. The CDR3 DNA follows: TGTGCCAGTAGTACGGGGTCGGCTAATGAAAAACTGTTTTTT.

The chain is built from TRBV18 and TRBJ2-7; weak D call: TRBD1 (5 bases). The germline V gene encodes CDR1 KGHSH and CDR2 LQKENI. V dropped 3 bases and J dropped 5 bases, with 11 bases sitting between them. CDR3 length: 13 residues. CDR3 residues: CASSPARVHEQYF. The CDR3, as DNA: TGTGCCAGCTCACCTGCCAGGGTCCACGAGCAGTACTTC.

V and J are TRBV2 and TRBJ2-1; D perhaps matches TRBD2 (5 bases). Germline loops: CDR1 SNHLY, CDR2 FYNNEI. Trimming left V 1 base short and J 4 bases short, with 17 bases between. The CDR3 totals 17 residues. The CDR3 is CASSEGSSRFIYNEQFF. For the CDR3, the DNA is TGTGCCAGCAGTGAAGGGTCTAGCAGGTTTATTTACAATGAGCAGTTCTTC.

The CDR3 loop reads CASSGTGQLSGNTIYF. DNA for the CDR3: TGTGCCAGCAGCGGAACGGGACAGCTCTCTGGAAACACCATATATTTT. The rearrangement joins TRBV9 to TRBJ1-3; the match to TRBD1 covers 7 bases. The germline V gene has CDR1 SGDLS and CDR2 YYNGEE. V trimming: 3 bases; J trimming: 0 bases; junction bases outside the gene matches: 6. The CDR3 is made up of 16 amino acids.

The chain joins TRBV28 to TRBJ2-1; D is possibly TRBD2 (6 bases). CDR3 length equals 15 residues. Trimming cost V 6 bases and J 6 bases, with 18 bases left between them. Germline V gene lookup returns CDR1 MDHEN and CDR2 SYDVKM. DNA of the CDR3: TGTGCCAGCAGCCCCCGCGGGACGCAAGGCAATGAGCAGTTCTTC. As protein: CASSPRGTQGNEQFF.

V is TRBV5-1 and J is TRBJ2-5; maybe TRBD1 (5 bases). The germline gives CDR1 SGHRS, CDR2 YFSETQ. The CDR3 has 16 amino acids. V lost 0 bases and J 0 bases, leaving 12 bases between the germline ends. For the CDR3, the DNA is TGCGCCAGCAGCTTGGACAGGAAACAGTACCAAGAGACCCAGTACTTC. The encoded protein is CASSLDRKQYQETQYF. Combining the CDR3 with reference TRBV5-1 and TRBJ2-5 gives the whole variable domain KAGVTQTPRYLIKTRGQQVTLSCSPISGHRSVSWYQQTPGQGLQFLFEYFSETQRNKGNFPGRFSGRQFSNSRSEMNVSTLELGDSALYLCASSLDRKQYQETQYFGPGTRLLVL.